Listed here are 25 T cell receptor beta chains from one sample, sequenced in a study of blood T cell repertoires in COVID-19. Assay used: immunoSEQ multiplex PCR; TCRdb lists only in-frame clones, some missing. The profile shows about 200,000 clones, less than 90% of them singletons. Sequencing was carried out using peripheral blood. The receptors were gathered from a woman aged 70-85 years with acute or convalescent COVID-19.

In the case of this clone: Other DNA sequences of this sample code for an identical CDR3. This chain connects TRBV19 to TRBJ2-3, with TRBD2 matching over 7 bases. CDR1 and CDR2 (germline): LNHDA, SQIVND (reference sequence). The CDR3 has 14 residues. Unmatched junction bases numbered 5, after V lost 7 bases and J lost 1 base. Written as DNA, the CDR3 is TGTGCCAGTATTGGGGGGGACGGCACAGATACGCAGTATTTT. Protein: CASIGGDGTDTQYF.

The genes are TRBV6-2 or TRBV6-3 and TRBJ1-5, with no clear D. Per the germline V gene, CDR1 is MNHEY and CDR2 is SVGEGT. This CDR3 comprises 16 residues. Deletions cut 0 bases from V and 3 bases from J, with 12 bases between. The CDR3 loop is CASSYSTPGANQPQHF. In nucleotides, the CDR3 is TGTGCCAGCAGTTACTCGACGCCAGGCGCCAATCAGCCCCAGCATTTT.

This sequence joins TRBV5-1 and TRBJ2-1, with 12 bases that match TRBD2. The CDR3 has 16 residues. CDR1 is SGHRS, CDR2 YFSETQ, per germline. V was clipped by 5 bases and J by 7 bases; unmatched bases: 10. The CDR3 nucleotides are TGCGCCAGCAGAGCCGTCCTAGCGGGGGGGCGTAATGAGCAGTTCTTC. It encodes CASRAVLAGGRNEQFF.

This chain uses TRBV21-1 with TRBJ1-2; TRBD1 is the table's D call, not checked against the DNA. TRBV21-1 is a known pseudogene. The CDR3 length is 17 residues. As DNA, the CDR3 is TGTGCCAGCAGCGTTAGAAGATCAGGGGCGGCCTCGGGTGGCTACACCTTC. This sequence encodes CASSVRRSGAASGGYTF.

This clone was detected many times. The V call is TRBV7-9, the J call TRBJ1-2; unclear D gene. CDR3 length: 11 amino acids. V gave up 5 bases and J gave up 8 bases, with 9 bases separating them. Germline values: CDR1 SEHNR, CDR2 FQNEAQ (reference sequence). The CDR3 loop is CASSLPPGYTF. The CDR3 coding sequence is TGTGCCAGCAGCCTACCCCCGGGCTACACCTTC.

This chain's CDR3 is CASSLLAAASTDTQYF. The CDR3 DNA sequence: TGTGCCAGCAGCTTGTTGGCGGCCGCTAGCACAGATACGCAGTATTTT. V is TRBV7-6 and J is TRBJ2-3; D gene ambiguous. The ends were cut back, 3 bases at V and 0 bases at J, with 13 bases in the middle. Germline CDR1 and CDR2: SGHVS and FNYEAQ. This CDR3 comprises 16 residues.

In its sample, this clone was seen a few times. The chain uses TRBV2 and TRBJ2-3; 8 bases align to TRBD2. This CDR3 has 14 amino acids. V trimming: 6 bases; J trimming: 2 bases; junction bases outside the gene matches: 4. Germline CDR1 SNHLY, CDR2 FYNNEI. The CDR3 bases are TGTGCCAGCAGGCGGACTAGCCCCACAGATACGCAGTATTTT. This gives the protein CASRRTSPTDTQYF. Using reference TRBV2 and TRBJ2-3 for the parts outside the CDR3, the full variable domain is EPEVTQTPSHQVTQMGQEVILRCVPISNHLYFYWYRQILGQKVEFLVSFYNNEISEKSEIFDDQFSVERPDGSNFTLKIRSTKLEDSAMYFCASRRTSPTDTQYFGPGTRLTVL.

The chain uses TRBV3-1 (or the pseudogene TRBV3-2) and TRBJ2-1; 10 bases map to TRBD1. The V and J ends lost 2 bases and 2 bases, in that order; junction bases with no gene match: 3. Germline CDR1 LGHDT, CDR2 YNNKEL (reference sequence). The CDR3 has 16 residues. This CDR3 is CASSQIGQGAYNEQFF. The CDR3 region has the DNA TGTGCCAGCAGCCAAATTGGACAGGGGGCCTACAATGAGCAGTTCTTC.

Remarks on this clone: The junction shows a germline mismatch at one end, possibly a read error. The V call is TRBV7-7, the J call TRBJ2-2; 11 bases fit TRBD1. The CDR3 covers 16 residues. CDR1 and CDR2 from the germline V gene are SSHAT and FNYEAQ (reference sequence). CDR3 bases: TGTGCTAGCAGCTCAACCGGGACAGGGGGAGACCGGGAGCTGTTTTTT. Protein product: CASSSTGTGGDRELFF.

The V and J genes are TRBV6-2 or TRBV6-3 and TRBJ2-1; 10 positions agree with TRBD1. This CDR3 has 16 residues. J was trimmed by 7 bases and V by 2 bases; bases with no gene match: 8. Germline loops: CDR1 MNHEY, CDR2 SVGEGT. The CDR3 DNA sequence: TGTGCCAGCAGTTACACCACGACAGGGGGCAGGAATGAGCAGTTCTTC. Its translation is CASSYTTTGGRNEQFF.

The chain recombines TRBV5-1 with TRBJ2-5; TRBD1 might be the D (5 bases). The CDR3 covers 15 residues. Trimming took off 2 bases at V and 1 base at J, with 12 bases between the two ends. Per germline, CDR1 SGHRS and CDR2 YFSETQ. The CDR3, as DNA: TGCGCCAGCAGCTTCCAGGGAACCGGCCAAGAGACCCAGTACTTC. Encoded protein: CASSFQGTGQETQYF.

The chain employs TRBV10-1 and TRBJ2-7; D is perhaps TRBD1 (6 bases). Trimming shortened V by 4 bases and J by 2 bases, and 9 bases separated the two germline ends. Germline V gene data show CDR1 as WNHNN and CDR2 as SYGVQD (reference sequence). The CDR3 runs to 13 residues. The CDR3 spells CASSGQVTYEQYF. Written as DNA, the CDR3 is TGCGCCAGCAGTGGACAGGTAACCTACGAGCAGTACTTC.

This chain connects TRBV10-3 to TRBJ1-1; D ambiguous. The V and J ends lost 2 bases and 5 bases respectively, with 9 bases between them. There are 13 residues in the CDR3. Per germline, CDR1 ENHRY and CDR2 SYGVKD. CDR3 in amino acids: CAISEGGRTEAFF. The CDR3 DNA is TGTGCCATCAGTGAGGGAGGGCGGACTGAAGCTTTCTTT.

The chain recombines TRBV29-1 with TRBJ1-1; weak D call: TRBD1 (6 bases). The CDR3 spans 16 residues. The germline V gene encodes CDR1 SQVTM and CDR2 ANQGSEA. V was trimmed by 7 bases and J by 0 bases, leaving 21 bases between them. The CDR3 spells CSAKLPTGRMNTEAFF. In nucleotides, the CDR3 is TGCAGCGCTAAGCTCCCGACAGGCCGTATGAACACTGAAGCTTTCTTT.

This chain joins TRBV7-8 and TRBJ2-3; TRBD1 might be the D (6 bases). The CDR3 length is 14 residues. In germline, CDR1 is SGHVS, CDR2 FQNEAQ. V gave up 5 bases and J gave up 3 bases, with 12 bases separating them. The CDR3 region has the DNA TGTGCCAGCAGCCTCCAAGGACAGACAGATACGCAGTATTTT. This sequence encodes CASSLQGQTDTQYF.

The chain employs TRBV11-3 and TRBJ2-1, with 11 bases fitting TRBD2. Germline V CDR1 and CDR2: SGHNT, YENEEA. The trim removed 6 bases at V and 4 bases at J, leaving 8 bases unmatched. The CDR3 contains 16 residues. The CDR3 loop is CASSQGGLAAYNEQFF. CDR3 bases: TGTGCCAGCAGTCAGGGGGGACTAGCGGCTTACAATGAGCAGTTCTTC.

The chain couples TRBV4-1 to TRBJ2-6, with 8 bases matching TRBD1. CDR3 length equals 18 residues. CDR1 and CDR2 (germline): MGHRA, YSYEKL. V shed 1 base and J 0 bases; nucleotides not matched to a gene: 5. DNA for the CDR3: TGCGCCAGCAGCCAAGTCCGGACAGGGACCTCTGGGGCCAACGTCCTGACTTTC. Translation gives CASSQVRTGTSGANVLTF.

V is TRBV11-3 and J is TRBJ2-5; 7 bases are shared with TRBD2. CDR1 and CDR2 (germline): SGHNT, YENEEA. The CDR3 is 16 amino acids. Trimming cost V 5 bases and J 4 bases; bases outside gene matches: 13. The CDR3 sequence is CASSPGGRGDVETQYF. The CDR3, as DNA: TGTGCCAGCAGCCCCGGGGGACGGGGGGACGTAGAGACCCAGTACTTC.

V is TRBV6-6 and J is TRBJ1-1; unclear D gene. The ends were cut back, 0 bases at V and 1 base at J, with 9 bases in the middle. CDR3 length: 15 amino acids. Germline V lookup: CDR1 MNHNY, CDR2 SVGAGI (reference sequence). Written as DNA, the CDR3 is TGTGCCAGCAGTTACTCGACGGGTAGGAACACTGAAGCTTTCTTT. Translation gives CASSYSTGRNTEAFF.

This sequence joins TRBV6-5 and TRBJ1-2; D gene uncertain. This CDR3 is built from 13 residues. Germline V gene data show CDR1 as MNHEY and CDR2 as SVGAGI. V shed 7 bases and J shed 2 bases, with 11 bases lying between them. Here the CDR3 reads CASTRSQNYGYTF. The DNA for the CDR3 is TGTGCCAGCACGAGAAGTCAAAACTATGGCTACACCTTC.

The chain carries TRBV6-1 and TRBJ1-5; D possibly corresponds to TRBD1 (5 bases). The V gene lost 0 bases and the J gene lost 2 bases, with 8 bases spanning the gap. The CDR3 is 15 residues long. Per germline, CDR1 MNHNS and CDR2 SASEGT. The chain's CDR3 is CASSEAVGGNQPQHF. The DNA of the CDR3 is TGTGCCAGCAGTGAAGCGGTAGGGGGCAATCAGCCCCAGCATTTT.

The chain links TRBV7-2 to TRBJ2-7; TRBD2 agrees at 8 bases. V gave up 6 bases and J gave up 1 base; unmatched junction bases: 5. The CDR3 covers 14 residues. The germline gives CDR1 SGHTA, CDR2 FQGNSA. For the CDR3, the DNA is TGTGCCAGCAGTTATAGCGGGATGTCCTACGAGCAGTACTTC. This gives the protein CASSYSGMSYEQYF.

The genes are TRBV7-8 and TRBJ2-3; 8 bases are shared with TRBD2. V was clipped by 2 bases and J by 2 bases; unmatched bases: 6. Germline-derived CDR1 and CDR2 are SGHVS and FQNEAQ. This CDR3 is built from 16 residues. As DNA, the CDR3 is TGTGCCAGCAGCTTAACCGCGGGGGGTTCCACAGATACGCAGTATTTT. Encoded protein: CASSLTAGGSTDTQYF.

The chain employs TRBV7-3 and TRBJ2-1; TRBD2 is a possible D gene (5 bases). V was cut by 3 bases and J by 4 bases, with 13 bases left in between. The CDR3 covers 15 residues. The germline V gene has CDR1 SGHTA and CDR2 FQGTGA. DNA for the CDR3: TGTGCCAGCAGCTTTGGACTCCAGAATTACAATGAGCAGTTCTTC. Its protein is CASSFGLQNYNEQFF.

The chain joins TRBV7-3 to TRBJ2-3; 7 bases fit TRBD2. From germline, CDR1 is SGHTA and CDR2 FQGTGA. The CDR3 has 18 amino acids. V dropped 3 bases and J dropped 1; count of bases not matched to a gene: 13. DNA of the CDR3: TGTGCCAGCAGCTTGGGCGGGAGCCCGGGCTGGGGCACAGATACGCAGTATTTT. Translated: CASSLGGSPGWGTDTQYF.